This record concerns one T cell receptor (beta chain) sequence. This sample is part of a study of blood T cell repertoires in COVID-19. Study in general: COVID-19 samples from acute and convalescent phases originated in the United States, Italy and Spain. Sources were T cells, B-cell-depleted T cells, or PBMCs; the material itself was cDNA or gDNA.

In the study's own analysis: Reference gene primer amplification gave nucleated cell count estimates. The method was immunoSEQ multiplex PCR; TCRdb's version includes in-frame clones alone and lacks a portion of them. V, J and clone size are those of that table, while D and trimming were read from the DNA. This repertoire shows hundreds of thousands of clones, just under 90% found once; its top ten account for 8.5% to 14%. Seattle patients were enrolled while actively infected and followed longitudinally. The trim removed 7 bases at V and 7 bases at J, leaving 5 bases unmatched. The CDR3 sequence is 13 residues long. Germline CDR1 is LNHDA and CDR2 is SQIVND (reference sequence).

This sequence originates from a woman aged 25 to 39 with COVID-19, enrolled during active disease. The chain links TRBV19 to TRBJ2-1; 9 bases match TRBD2. Material for sequencing was peripheral blood. CDR3 residues: CASTPTSGNEQFF. The CDR3 DNA reads as TGTGCCAGTACCCCTACTAGCGGGAATGAGCAGTTCTTC.